These T cell receptor beta chains were read from a single sample in a study of blood T cell repertoires in COVID-19. The method was immunoSEQ multiplex PCR; TCRdb's version includes in-frame clones alone and lacks a portion of them. The data contain more than 250,000 clones, roughly nine tenths of them singletons. Material for sequencing was PBMCs or T cells enriched from blood (not recorded which). These receptors all come from a woman in her twenties or thirties who had recovered from COVID-19. Each CDR3 is given with its conserved first and last residue. A D gene is named only where the DNA matches it firmly. Size is omitted from some rows. Given values are once, few, many or a class for expanded clones.

clone_size: few
d_call: NA
j_call: TRBJ1-2
v_call: TRBV5-1
cdr3_aa: CASSSDRFYGYTF
cdr3_nt: TGCGCCAGCAGCTCAGACAGATTCTATGGCTACACCTTC

clone_size: once
d_call: NA
j_call: TRBJ1-1
v_call: TRBV6-5
cdr3_aa: CASGPGGRTEAFF
cdr3_nt: TGTGCCAGCGGTCCGGGGGGAAGGACTGAAGCTTTCTTT

clone_size: NA
d_call: NA
j_call: TRBJ2-7
v_call: TRBV18
cdr3_aa: CASSPRETYEQYF
cdr3_nt: TGTGCCAGCTCACCTCGGGAAACCTACGAGCAGTACTTC

clone_size: NA
d_call: TRBD2
j_call: TRBJ2-1
v_call: TRBV5-1
cdr3_aa: CASRPLAGNYNEQFF
cdr3_nt: TGCGCCAGCAGGCCTTTAGCGGGGAACTACAATGAGCAGTTCTTC

clone_size: NA
d_call: NA
j_call: TRBJ2-1
v_call: TRBV27
cdr3_aa: CASRIRDSTYNEQFF
cdr3_nt: TGTGCCAGCAGAATACGGGATTCTACCTACAATGAGCAGTTCTTC

clone_size: NA
d_call: NA
j_call: TRBJ1-2
v_call: TRBV7-9
cdr3_aa: CASSLDLLTYGYTF
cdr3_nt: TGTGCCAGCAGCTTAGACCTCCTAACCTATGGCTACACCTTC

clone_size: NA
d_call: NA
j_call: TRBJ2-3
v_call: TRBV5-1
cdr3_aa: CASSLAGRGTDTQYF
cdr3_nt: TGCGCCAGCAGCTTGGCTGGCAGGGGCACAGATACGCAGTATTTT

clone_size: NA
d_call: TRBD2
j_call: TRBJ2-3
v_call: TRBV4-3
cdr3_aa: CASSQDVTSGGRTDTQYF
cdr3_nt: TGCGCCAGCAGCCAAGATGTCACTAGCGGGGGTCGCACAGATACGCAGTATTTT

clone_size: NA
d_call: NA
j_call: TRBJ1-2
v_call: TRBV4-1
cdr3_aa: CASSRSNYGYTF
cdr3_nt: TGCGCCAGCAGCCGGAGTAACTATGGCTACACCTTC

clone_size: once
d_call: TRBD1
j_call: TRBJ1-5
v_call: TRBV5-1
cdr3_aa: CASSSHRGQPQHF
cdr3_nt: TGCGCCAGCAGCTCACACAGGGGTCAGCCCCAGCATTTT

clone_size: NA
d_call: TRBD1
j_call: TRBJ1-1
v_call: TRBV29-1
cdr3_aa: CSVDRAGTEAFF
cdr3_nt: TGCAGCGTGGACAGGGCGGGCACTGAAGCTTTCTTT

clone_size: once
d_call: TRBD1
j_call: TRBJ1-2
v_call: TRBV7-2
cdr3_aa: CASSRADVSRGYGYTF
cdr3_nt: TGTGCCAGCAGCCGCGCCGATGTGAGCAGGGGGTATGGCTACACCTTC

clone_size: NA
d_call: NA
j_call: TRBJ2-2
v_call: TRBV28
cdr3_aa: CASNPLGTGELFF
cdr3_nt: TGTGCCAGCAACCCACTAGGGACCGGGGAGCTGTTTTTT

clone_size: NA
d_call: TRBD1
j_call: TRBJ2-5
v_call: TRBV18
cdr3_aa: CASSPGQQETQYF
cdr3_nt: TGTGCCAGCTCACCGGGACAGCAAGAGACCCAGTACTTC

clone_size: NA
d_call: NA
j_call: TRBJ2-7
v_call: TRBV18
cdr3_aa: CASSPSPAGAYEQYF
cdr3_nt: TGTGCCAGCTCACCATCCCCGGCAGGGGCCTACGAGCAGTACTTC

clone_size: NA
d_call: NA
j_call: TRBJ2-7
v_call: TRBV5-1
cdr3_aa: CASSPRLGDYEQYF
cdr3_nt: TGCGCCAGCAGCCCCAGACTAGGGGACTACGAGCAGTACTTC

clone_size: once
d_call: TRBD1
j_call: TRBJ2-5
v_call: TRBV11-2
cdr3_aa: CASSIGQVVPRETQYF
cdr3_nt: TGTGCCAGCAGCATCGGACAGGTCGTTCCGCGGGAGACCCAGTACTTC

clone_size: NA
d_call: NA
j_call: TRBJ2-5
v_call: TRBV6-5
cdr3_aa: CASSPTSYQETQYF
cdr3_nt: TGTGCCAGCAGTCCCACTTCGTACCAAGAGACCCAGTACTTC

clone_size: NA
d_call: NA
j_call: TRBJ1-4
v_call: TRBV5-1
cdr3_aa: CASSLSTPNEKLFF
cdr3_nt: TGCGCCAGCAGCTTGTCGACACCTAATGAAAAACTGTTTTTT

clone_size: NA
d_call: NA
j_call: TRBJ2-7
v_call: TRBV4-1
cdr3_aa: CASSQGAGAPAYEQYF
cdr3_nt: TGCGCCAGCAGCCAAGGGGCGGGGGCTCCTGCCTACGAGCAGTACTTC

clone_size: NA
d_call: NA
j_call: TRBJ1-4
v_call: TRBV7-2
cdr3_aa: CASSQDSATNEKLFF
cdr3_nt: TGTGCCAGCAGCCAGGACAGTGCAACTAATGAAAAACTGTTTTTT

clone_size: NA
d_call: NA
j_call: TRBJ1-2
v_call: TRBV2
cdr3_aa: CASARAGSGYGYTF
cdr3_nt: TGTGCCAGCGCCCGGGCGGGTTCAGGCTATGGCTACACCTTC

clone_size: NA
d_call: NA
j_call: TRBJ1-1
v_call: TRBV13
cdr3_aa: CASSLGRVGNTEAFF
cdr3_nt: TGTGCCAGCAGCTTAGGCCGGGTCGGGAACACTGAAGCTTTCTTT

clone_size: NA
d_call: NA
j_call: TRBJ1-5
v_call: TRBV7-2
cdr3_aa: CASSSQGTQPQHF
cdr3_nt: TGTGCCAGCAGCTCCCAGGGGACACAGCCCCAGCATTTT

clone_size: NA
d_call: NA
j_call: TRBJ1-2
v_call: TRBV7-3
cdr3_aa: CASSPGGGYGYTF
cdr3_nt: TGTGCCAGCAGCCCCGGGGGGGGCTATGGCTACACCTTC

clone_size: NA
d_call: NA
j_call: TRBJ1-5
v_call: TRBV12-3/TRBV12-4
cdr3_aa: CASSPGINQPQHF
cdr3_nt: TGTGCCAGCAGTCCAGGGATCAATCAGCCCCAGCATTTT

clone_size: NA
d_call: TRBD2
j_call: TRBJ2-3
v_call: TRBV7-6
cdr3_aa: CASSLAPSGGADTQYF
cdr3_nt: TGTGCCAGCAGCTTAGCGCCTAGCGGGGGGGCCGATACGCAGTATTTT

clone_size: NA
d_call: NA
j_call: TRBJ1-4
v_call: TRBV4-2
cdr3_aa: CASSQREYEKLFF
cdr3_nt: TGTGCCAGCAGCCAACGGGAGTATGAAAAACTGTTTTTT

clone_size: NA
d_call: NA
j_call: TRBJ1-2
v_call: TRBV7-9
cdr3_aa: CASSPGGYYGYTF
cdr3_nt: TGTGCCAGCAGCCCCGGAGGGTACTATGGCTACACCTTC

clone_size: NA
d_call: NA
j_call: TRBJ1-1
v_call: TRBV6-1
cdr3_aa: CASSEALGRPRSTEAFF
cdr3_nt: TGTGCCAGCAGTGAAGCGCTTGGGAGGCCCAGGAGCACTGAAGCTTTCTTT

clone_size: NA
d_call: TRBD1
j_call: TRBJ1-3
v_call: TRBV28
cdr3_aa: CASSPHRGQGNTIYF
cdr3_nt: TGTGCCAGCAGTCCTCACAGGGGGCAAGGAAACACCATATATTTT

clone_size: NA
d_call: TRBD1
j_call: TRBJ1-1
v_call: TRBV10-3
cdr3_aa: CAIRGTGVSTEAFF
cdr3_nt: TGTGCCATCAGGGGGACAGGGGTGAGCACTGAAGCTTTCTTT

clone_size: NA
d_call: NA
j_call: TRBJ2-3
v_call: TRBV6-2/TRBV6-3
cdr3_aa: CASSSPRGGTDTQYF
cdr3_nt: TGTGCCAGCAGTTCCCCTCGCGGGGGCACAGATACGCAGTATTTT

clone_size: NA
d_call: TRBD1
j_call: TRBJ2-1
v_call: TRBV13
cdr3_aa: CASSSDRASYNEQFF
cdr3_nt: TGTGCCAGCAGCTCCGACAGGGCATCCTACAATGAGCAGTTCTTC

clone_size: NA
d_call: NA
j_call: TRBJ1-2
v_call: TRBV19
cdr3_aa: CASSPGTYYGYTF
cdr3_nt: TGTGCCAGTAGCCCGGGAACCTACTATGGCTACACCTTC

clone_size: NA
d_call: TRBD1
j_call: TRBJ1-1
v_call: TRBV7-9
cdr3_aa: CASSPWTGSRGTEAFF
cdr3_nt: TGTGCCAGCAGCCCGTGGACAGGGTCGAGGGGCACTGAAGCTTTCTTT

clone_size: NA
d_call: TRBD2
j_call: TRBJ2-3
v_call: TRBV9
cdr3_aa: CASSVASGGVGDTQYF
cdr3_nt: TGTGCCAGCAGCGTAGCCAGCGGGGGGGTAGGGGATACGCAGTATTTT

clone_size: once
d_call: TRBD2
j_call: TRBJ2-7
v_call: TRBV5-6
cdr3_aa: CASSLLVAGIPYEQYF
cdr3_nt: TGTGCCAGCAGCTTGTTGGTAGCGGGCATTCCCTACGAGCAGTACTTC

clone_size: NA
d_call: TRBD1
j_call: TRBJ1-2
v_call: TRBV7-2
cdr3_aa: CASSPPTGTGGYTF
cdr3_nt: TGTGCCAGCAGCCCACCGACAGGGACGGGCGGCTACACCTTC

clone_size: once
d_call: NA
j_call: TRBJ1-2
v_call: TRBV9
cdr3_aa: CASTGNGRYGYTF
cdr3_nt: TGTGCCAGCACCGGGAACGGACGCTATGGCTACACCTTC

clone_size: NA
d_call: NA
j_call: TRBJ1-1
v_call: TRBV5-1
cdr3_aa: CASSFTLNTEAFF
cdr3_nt: TGCGCCAGCAGCTTCACACTGAACACTGAAGCTTTCTTT

clone_size: NA
d_call: TRBD1
j_call: TRBJ1-2
v_call: TRBV3-1/TRBV3-2
cdr3_aa: CASSQYGTDYGYTF
cdr3_nt: TGTGCCAGCAGCCAATACGGGACAGACTATGGCTACACCTTC

clone_size: few
d_call: TRBD2
j_call: TRBJ2-7
v_call: TRBV28
cdr3_aa: CASSPRLAGVGEQYF
cdr3_nt: TGTGCCAGCAGTCCGAGACTAGCGGGGGTGGGCGAGCAGTACTTC

clone_size: once
d_call: NA
j_call: TRBJ1-3
v_call: TRBV5-1
cdr3_aa: CASSPSGNTIYF
cdr3_nt: TGCGCCAGCAGCCCTTCTGGAAACACCATATATTTT

clone_size: NA
d_call: NA
j_call: TRBJ2-1
v_call: TRBV7-9
cdr3_aa: CATPRRGGTSGRNNEQFF
cdr3_nt: NA

clone_size: few
d_call: TRBD1
j_call: TRBJ2-1
v_call: TRBV27
cdr3_aa: CASSPGQGYNEQFF
cdr3_nt: TGTGCCAGCAGCCCGGGACAGGGTTACAATGAGCAGTTCTTC

clone_size: NA
d_call: NA
j_call: TRBJ1-5
v_call: TRBV19
cdr3_aa: CASREDSPNQPQHF
cdr3_nt: TGTGCCAGTAGGGAGGACAGCCCTAATCAGCCCCAGCATTTT

clone_size: NA
d_call: NA
j_call: TRBJ2-1
v_call: TRBV4-2
cdr3_aa: CASSQDSRGASYNEQFF
cdr3_nt: TGTGCCAGCAGCCAAGATTCCCGGGGGGCCTCCTACAATGAGCAGTTCTTC

clone_size: NA
d_call: NA
j_call: TRBJ1-1
v_call: TRBV5-6
cdr3_aa: CASSLVQGNTEAFF
cdr3_nt: TGTGCCAGCAGCTTGGTACAGGGAAACACTGAAGCTTTCTTT

clone_size: few
d_call: NA
j_call: TRBJ2-2
v_call: TRBV30
cdr3_aa: CAWSGGDTGELFF
cdr3_nt: TGTGCCTGGTCGGGGGGCGACACCGGGGAGCTGTTTTTT

clone_size: NA
d_call: NA
j_call: TRBJ1-4
v_call: TRBV15
cdr3_aa: CATSRGTVSNEKLFF
cdr3_nt: TGTGCCACCAGCAGAGGAACGGTATCTAATGAAAAACTGTTTTTT

clone_size: NA
d_call: NA
j_call: TRBJ1-4
v_call: TRBV27
cdr3_aa: CASSQTSTPGEKLFF
cdr3_nt: TGTGCCAGCAGCCAAACGTCGACGCCAGGTGAAAAACTGTTTTTT